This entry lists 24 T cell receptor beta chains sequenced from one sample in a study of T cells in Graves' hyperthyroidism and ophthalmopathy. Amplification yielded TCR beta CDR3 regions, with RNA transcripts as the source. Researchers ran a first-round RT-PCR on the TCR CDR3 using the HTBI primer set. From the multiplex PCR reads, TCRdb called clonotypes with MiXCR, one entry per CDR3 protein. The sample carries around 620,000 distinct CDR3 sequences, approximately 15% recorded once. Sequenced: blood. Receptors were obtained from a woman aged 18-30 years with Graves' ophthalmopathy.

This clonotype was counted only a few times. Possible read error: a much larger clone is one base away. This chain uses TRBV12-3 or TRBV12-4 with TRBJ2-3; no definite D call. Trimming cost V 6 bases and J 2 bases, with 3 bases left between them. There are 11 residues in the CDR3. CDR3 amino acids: CASRYTDTQYF. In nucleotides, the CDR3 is TGTGCCAGCAGGTACACAGATACGCAGTATTTT.

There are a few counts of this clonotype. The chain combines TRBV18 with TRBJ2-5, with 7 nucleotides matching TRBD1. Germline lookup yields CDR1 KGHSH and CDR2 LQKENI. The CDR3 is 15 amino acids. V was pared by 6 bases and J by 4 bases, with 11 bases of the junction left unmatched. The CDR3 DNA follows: TGTGCCAGCTCCCGGGACAGCCCAAGGGGAGAGACCCAGTACTTC. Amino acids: CASSRDSPRGETQYF.

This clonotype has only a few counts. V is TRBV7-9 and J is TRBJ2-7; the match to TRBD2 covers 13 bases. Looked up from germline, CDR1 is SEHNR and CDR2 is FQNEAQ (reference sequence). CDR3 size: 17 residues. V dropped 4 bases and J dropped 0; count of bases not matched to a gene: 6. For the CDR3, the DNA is TGTGCCAGCAGCTCCCGGGGGACTAGCGGGGTCTCCTACGAGCAGTACTTC. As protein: CASSSRGTSGVSYEQYF.

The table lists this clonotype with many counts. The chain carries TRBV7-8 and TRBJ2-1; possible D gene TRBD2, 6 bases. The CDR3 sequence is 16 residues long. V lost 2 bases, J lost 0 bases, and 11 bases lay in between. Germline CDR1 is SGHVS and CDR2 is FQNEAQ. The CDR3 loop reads CASSLKRVGSYNEQFF. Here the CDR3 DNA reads TGTGCCAGCAGCTTAAAGCGGGTTGGCTCCTACAATGAGCAGTTCTTC.

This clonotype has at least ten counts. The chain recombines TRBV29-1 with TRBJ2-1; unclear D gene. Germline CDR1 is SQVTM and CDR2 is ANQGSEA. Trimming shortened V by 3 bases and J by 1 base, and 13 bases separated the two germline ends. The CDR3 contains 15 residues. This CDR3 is CSVEGIQGSYNEQFF. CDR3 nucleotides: TGCAGCGTTGAGGGAATCCAAGGGTCCTACAATGAGCAGTTCTTC.

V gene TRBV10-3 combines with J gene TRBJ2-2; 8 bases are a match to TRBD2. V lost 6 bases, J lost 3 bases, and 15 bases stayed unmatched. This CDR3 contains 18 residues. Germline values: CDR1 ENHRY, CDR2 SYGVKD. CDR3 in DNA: TGTGCCATCAGCGAAAATCCGGGACTAGTCCCGGACACCGGGGAGCTGTTTTTT. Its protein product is CAISENPGLVPDTGELFF.

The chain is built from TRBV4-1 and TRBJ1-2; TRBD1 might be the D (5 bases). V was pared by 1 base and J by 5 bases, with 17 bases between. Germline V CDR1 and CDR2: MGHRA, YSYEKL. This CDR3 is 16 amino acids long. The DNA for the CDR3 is TGCGCCAGCAGCCAAGTGATAGACGGGACTATATATGGCTACACCTTC. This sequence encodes CASSQVIDGTIYGYTF.

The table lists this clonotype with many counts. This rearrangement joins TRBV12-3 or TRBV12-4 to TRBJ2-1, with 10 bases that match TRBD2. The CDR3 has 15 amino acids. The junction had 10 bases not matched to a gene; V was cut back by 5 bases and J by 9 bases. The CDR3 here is CASSRGTSASTEQFF. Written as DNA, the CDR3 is TGTGCCAGCAGTCGGGGGACTAGCGCCAGTACTGAGCAGTTCTTC.

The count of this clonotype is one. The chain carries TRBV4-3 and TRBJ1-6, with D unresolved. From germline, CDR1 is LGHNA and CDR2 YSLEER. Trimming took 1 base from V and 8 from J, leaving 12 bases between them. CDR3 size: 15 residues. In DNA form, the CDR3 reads TGCGCCAGCAGCCAAGCGGGGATCATTTATTCACCCCTCCACTTT. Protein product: CASSQAGIIYSPLHF.

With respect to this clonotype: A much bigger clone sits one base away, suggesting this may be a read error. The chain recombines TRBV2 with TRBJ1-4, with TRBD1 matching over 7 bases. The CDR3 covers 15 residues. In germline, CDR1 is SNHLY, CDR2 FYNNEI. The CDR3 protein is CASSPRGGPNGKLFF. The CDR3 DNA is TGTGCCAGCAGTCCCAGGGGGGGCCCTAATGGAAAACTGTTTTTT. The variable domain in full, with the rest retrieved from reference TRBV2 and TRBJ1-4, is EPEVTQTPSHQVTQMGQEVILRCVPISNHLYFYWYRQILGQKVEFLVSFYNNEISEKSEIFDDQFSVERPDGSNFTLKIRSTKLEDSAMYFCASSPRGGPNGKLFFGSGTQLSVL.

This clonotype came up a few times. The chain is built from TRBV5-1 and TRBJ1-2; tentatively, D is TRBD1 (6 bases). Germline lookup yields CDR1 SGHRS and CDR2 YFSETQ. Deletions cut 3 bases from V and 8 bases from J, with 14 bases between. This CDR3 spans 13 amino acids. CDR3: CASSWGGGEGYTF. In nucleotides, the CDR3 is TGCGCCAGCAGCTGGGGAGGGGGGGAAGGCTACACCTTC.

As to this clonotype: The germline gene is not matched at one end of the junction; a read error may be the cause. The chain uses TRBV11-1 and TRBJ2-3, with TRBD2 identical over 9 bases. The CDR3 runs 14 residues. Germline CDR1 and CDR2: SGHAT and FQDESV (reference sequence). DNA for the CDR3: TGTACCAGCAGCTTGGGACTAGCTTCAGATACGCAGTATTTC. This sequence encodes CTSSLGLASDTQYF.

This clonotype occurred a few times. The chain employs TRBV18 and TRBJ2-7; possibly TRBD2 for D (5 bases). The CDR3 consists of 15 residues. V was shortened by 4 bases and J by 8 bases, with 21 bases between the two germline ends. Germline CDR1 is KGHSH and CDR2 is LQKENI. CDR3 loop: CASSRSTGLVWKQYF. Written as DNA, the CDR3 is TGTGCCAGCTCACGCAGCACCGGACTGGTCTGGAAGCAGTACTTC.

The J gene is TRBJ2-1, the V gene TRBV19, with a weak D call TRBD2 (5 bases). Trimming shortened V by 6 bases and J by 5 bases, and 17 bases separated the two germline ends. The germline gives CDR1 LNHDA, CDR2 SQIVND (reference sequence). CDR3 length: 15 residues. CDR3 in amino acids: CASSAYGGWNNEQFF. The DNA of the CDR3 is TGTGCCAGTAGCGCCTATGGCGGGTGGAACAATGAGCAGTTCTTC. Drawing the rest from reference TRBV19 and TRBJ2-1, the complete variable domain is DGGITQSPKYLFRKEGQNVTLSCEQNLNHDAMYWYRQDPGQGLRLIYYSQIVNDFQKGDIAEGYSVSREKKESFPLTVTSAQKNPTAFYLCASSAYGGWNNEQFFGPGTRLTVL.

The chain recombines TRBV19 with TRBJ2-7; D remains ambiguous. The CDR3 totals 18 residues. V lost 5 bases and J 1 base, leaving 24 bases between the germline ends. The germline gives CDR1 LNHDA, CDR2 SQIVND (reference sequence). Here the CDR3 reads CASSPIYQVVRKSYEQYF. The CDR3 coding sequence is TGTGCCAGTAGTCCGATATACCAAGTCGTACGTAAGTCCTACGAGCAGTACTTC.

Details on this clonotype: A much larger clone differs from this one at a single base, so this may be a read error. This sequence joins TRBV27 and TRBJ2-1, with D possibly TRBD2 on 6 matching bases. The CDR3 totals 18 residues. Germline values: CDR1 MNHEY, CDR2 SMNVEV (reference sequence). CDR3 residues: CASSLSSASDHSYNEQLF. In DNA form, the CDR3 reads TGTGCCAGCAGTTTATCGTCGGCTAGCGACCACTCCTACAATGAGCAGCTCTTC.

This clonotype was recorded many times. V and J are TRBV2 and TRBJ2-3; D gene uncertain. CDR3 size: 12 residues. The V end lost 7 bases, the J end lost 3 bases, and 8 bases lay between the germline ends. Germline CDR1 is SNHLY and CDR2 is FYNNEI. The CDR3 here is CASTFDTDTQYF. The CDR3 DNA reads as TGTGCCAGCACGTTCGATACAGATACGCAGTATTTT.

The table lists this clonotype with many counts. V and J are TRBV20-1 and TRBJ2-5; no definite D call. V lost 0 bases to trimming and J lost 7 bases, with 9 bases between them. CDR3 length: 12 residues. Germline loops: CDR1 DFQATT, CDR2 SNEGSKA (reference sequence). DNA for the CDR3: TGCAGTGCTAGAGATCACCCGTTGACCCAGTACTTC. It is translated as CSARDHPLTQYF.

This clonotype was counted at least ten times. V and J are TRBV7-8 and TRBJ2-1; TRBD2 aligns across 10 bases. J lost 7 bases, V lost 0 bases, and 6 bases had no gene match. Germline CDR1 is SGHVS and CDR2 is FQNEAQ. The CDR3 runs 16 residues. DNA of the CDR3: TGTGCCAGCAGCTTAGCACTAGCGGGATCAGGGAATGAGCAGTTCTTC. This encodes CASSLALAGSGNEQFF.

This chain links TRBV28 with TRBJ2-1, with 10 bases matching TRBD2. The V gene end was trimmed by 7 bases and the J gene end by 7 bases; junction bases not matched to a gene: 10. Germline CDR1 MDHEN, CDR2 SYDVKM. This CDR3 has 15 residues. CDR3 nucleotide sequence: TGTGCCAGCATTCCGAATAGCGGGAGGTCGAATGAGCAGTTCTTC. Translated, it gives CASIPNSGRSNEQFF.

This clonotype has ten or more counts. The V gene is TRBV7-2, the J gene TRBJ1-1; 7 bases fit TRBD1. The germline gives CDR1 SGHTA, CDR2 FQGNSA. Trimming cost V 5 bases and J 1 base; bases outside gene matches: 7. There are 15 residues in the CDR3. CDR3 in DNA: TGTGCCAGCAGCGTAGAAGGGACAGCGAACACTGAAGCTTTCTTT. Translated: CASSVEGTANTEAFF.

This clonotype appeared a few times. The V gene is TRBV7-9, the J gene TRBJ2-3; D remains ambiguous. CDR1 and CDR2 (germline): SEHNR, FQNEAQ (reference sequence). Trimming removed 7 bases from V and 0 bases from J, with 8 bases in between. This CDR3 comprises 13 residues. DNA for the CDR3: TGTGCCAGCACCTTCGAGAGCACAGATACGCAGTATTTT. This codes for CASTFESTDTQYF.

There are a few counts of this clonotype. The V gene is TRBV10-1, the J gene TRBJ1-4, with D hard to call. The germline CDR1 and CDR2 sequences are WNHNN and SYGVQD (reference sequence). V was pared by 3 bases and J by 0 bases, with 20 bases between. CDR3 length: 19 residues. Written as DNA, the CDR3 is TGCGCCAGCAGTGACGCCCGGGCCCCGGAGTCCACAACTAATGAAAAACTGTTTTTT. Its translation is CASSDARAPESTTNEKLFF.

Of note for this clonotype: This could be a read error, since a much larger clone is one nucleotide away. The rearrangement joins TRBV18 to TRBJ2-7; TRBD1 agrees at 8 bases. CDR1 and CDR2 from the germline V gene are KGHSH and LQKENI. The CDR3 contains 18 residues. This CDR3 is CAGSPPRSGGPTDYEQYF. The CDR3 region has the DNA TGTGCCGGCTCACCACCCCGCTCAGGGGGCCCGACAGACTACGAGCAGTACTTC.